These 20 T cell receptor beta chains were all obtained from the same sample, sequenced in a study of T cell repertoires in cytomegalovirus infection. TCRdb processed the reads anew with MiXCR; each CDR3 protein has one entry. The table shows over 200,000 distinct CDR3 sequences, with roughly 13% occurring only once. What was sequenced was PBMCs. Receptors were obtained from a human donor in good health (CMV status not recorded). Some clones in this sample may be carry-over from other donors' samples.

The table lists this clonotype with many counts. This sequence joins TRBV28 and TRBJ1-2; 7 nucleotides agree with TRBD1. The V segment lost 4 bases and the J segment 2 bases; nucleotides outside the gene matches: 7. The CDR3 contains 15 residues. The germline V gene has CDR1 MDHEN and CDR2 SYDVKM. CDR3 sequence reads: CASSSTGTANYGYTF. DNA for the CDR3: TGTGCCAGCAGTTCCACCGGGACAGCCAACTATGGCTACACCTTC.

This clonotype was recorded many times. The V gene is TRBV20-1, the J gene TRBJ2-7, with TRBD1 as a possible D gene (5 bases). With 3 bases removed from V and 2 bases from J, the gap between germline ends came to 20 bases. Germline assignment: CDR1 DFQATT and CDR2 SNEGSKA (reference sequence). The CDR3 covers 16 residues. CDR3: CSASREGARWAYEQYF. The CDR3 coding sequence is TGCAGTGCTAGTAGGGAAGGGGCGCGCTGGGCCTACGAGCAGTACTTC.

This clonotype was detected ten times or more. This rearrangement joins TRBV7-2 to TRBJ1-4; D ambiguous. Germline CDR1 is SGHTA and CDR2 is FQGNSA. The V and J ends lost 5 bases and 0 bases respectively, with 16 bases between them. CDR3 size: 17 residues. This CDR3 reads CASSPRPTTPTNEKLFF. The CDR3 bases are TGTGCCAGCAGCCCTCGACCGACAACACCAACTAATGAAAAACTGTTTTTT.

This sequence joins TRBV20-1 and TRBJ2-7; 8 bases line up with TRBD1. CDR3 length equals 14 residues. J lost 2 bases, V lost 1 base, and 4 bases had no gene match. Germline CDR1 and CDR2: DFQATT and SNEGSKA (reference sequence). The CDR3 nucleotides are TGCAGTGCTAGAGGCGGGACAGGAGCCTACGAGCAGTACTTC. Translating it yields CSARGGTGAYEQYF.

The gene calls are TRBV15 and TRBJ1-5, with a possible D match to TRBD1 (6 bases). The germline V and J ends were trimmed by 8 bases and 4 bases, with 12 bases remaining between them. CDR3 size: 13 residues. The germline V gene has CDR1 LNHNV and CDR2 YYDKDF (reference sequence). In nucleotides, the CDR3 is TGTGCCACCCAAGGGGGAGGGAATCAGCCCCAGCATTTT. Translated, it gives CATQGGGNQPQHF.

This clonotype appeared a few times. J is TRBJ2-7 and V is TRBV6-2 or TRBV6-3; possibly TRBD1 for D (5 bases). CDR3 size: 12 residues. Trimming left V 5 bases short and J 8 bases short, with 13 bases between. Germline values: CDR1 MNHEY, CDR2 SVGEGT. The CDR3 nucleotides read TGTGCCAGCAGTGTCAGCAGGGAAAAGCAGTACTTC. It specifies CASSVSREKQYF.

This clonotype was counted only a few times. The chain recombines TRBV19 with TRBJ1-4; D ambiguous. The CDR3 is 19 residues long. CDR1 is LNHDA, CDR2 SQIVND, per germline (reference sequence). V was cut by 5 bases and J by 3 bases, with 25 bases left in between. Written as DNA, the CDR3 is TGTGCCAGTAGTTCAAGGATACAGCCTATCGAAAGGTCTAATGAAAAACTGTTTTTT. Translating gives CASSSRIQPIERSNEKLFF.

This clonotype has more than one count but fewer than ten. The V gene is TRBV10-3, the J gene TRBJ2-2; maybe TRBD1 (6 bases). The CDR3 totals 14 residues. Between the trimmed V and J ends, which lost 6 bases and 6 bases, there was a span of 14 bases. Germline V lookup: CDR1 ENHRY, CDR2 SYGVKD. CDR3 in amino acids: CAIRLQGAAGELFF. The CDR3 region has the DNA TGTGCCATCAGGCTACAGGGTGCGGCCGGGGAGCTGTTTTTT.

CDR3 sequence: CASSQVLVTSGTDTQYF. CDR3 nucleotides: TGCGCCAGCAGCCAAGTCTTAGTTACTAGCGGGACAGATACGCAGTATTTT. V and J are TRBV4-1 and TRBJ2-3, with 9 nucleotides matching TRBD2. V lost 1 base and J lost 3; bases outside the gene matches: 8. CDR1 and CDR2 (germline): MGHRA, YSYEKL. This CDR3 contains 17 residues.

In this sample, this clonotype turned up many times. The CDR3 DNA is TGTGCCAGCAGCTTAGCGGGGGGGGCCATCTCTCATACGCAGTATTTT. This translates into CASSLAGGAISHTQYF. The chain has TRBV7-2 and TRBJ2-3; D is perhaps TRBD2 (7 bases). Germline assignment: CDR1 SGHTA and CDR2 FQGNSA. V was shortened by 0 bases and J by 7 bases, with 17 bases between the two germline ends. This CDR3 has 16 residues. Full variable domain (rest looked up from reference TRBV7-2 and TRBJ2-3): GAGVSQSPSNKVTEKGKDVELRCDPISGHTALYWYRQSLGQGLEFLIYFQGNSAPDKSGLPSDRFSAERTGGSVSTLTIQRTQQEDSAVYLCASSLAGGAISHTQYFGPGTRLTVL.

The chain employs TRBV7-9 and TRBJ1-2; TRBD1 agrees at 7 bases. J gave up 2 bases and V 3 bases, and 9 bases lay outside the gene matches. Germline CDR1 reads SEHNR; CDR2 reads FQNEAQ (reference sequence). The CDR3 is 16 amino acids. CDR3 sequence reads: CASSFQGGGGNYGYTF. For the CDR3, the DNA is TGTGCCAGCAGCTTCCAGGGGGGAGGAGGCAACTATGGCTACACCTTC. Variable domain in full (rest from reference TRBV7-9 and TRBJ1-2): DTGVSQNPRHKITKRGQNVTFRCDPISEHNRLYWYRQTLGQGPEFLTYFQNEAQLEKSRLLSDRFSAERPKGSFSTLEIQRTEQGDSAMYLCASSFQGGGGNYGYTFGSGTRLTVV.

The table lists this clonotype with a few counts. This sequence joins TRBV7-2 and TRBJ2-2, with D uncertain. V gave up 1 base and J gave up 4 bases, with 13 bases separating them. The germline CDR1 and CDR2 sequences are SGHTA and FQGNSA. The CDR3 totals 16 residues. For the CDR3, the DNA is TGTGCCAGCAGCTTAGAGGGATCAAAACGCACCGGGGAGCTGTTTTTT. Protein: CASSLEGSKRTGELFF.

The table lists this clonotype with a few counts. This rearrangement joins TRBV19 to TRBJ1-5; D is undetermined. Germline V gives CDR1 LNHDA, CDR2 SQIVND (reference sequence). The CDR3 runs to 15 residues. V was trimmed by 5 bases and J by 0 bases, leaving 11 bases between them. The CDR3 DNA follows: TGTGCCAGTAGTGGCGCCCCTTATAGCAATCAGCCCCAGCATTTT. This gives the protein CASSGAPYSNQPQHF.

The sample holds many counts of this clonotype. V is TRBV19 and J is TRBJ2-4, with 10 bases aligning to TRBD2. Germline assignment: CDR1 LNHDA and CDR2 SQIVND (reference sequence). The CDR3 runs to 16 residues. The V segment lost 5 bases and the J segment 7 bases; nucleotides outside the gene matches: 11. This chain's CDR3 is CASSPQREGLRNIQYF. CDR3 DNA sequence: TGTGCCAGTAGTCCGCAGCGGGAGGGCCTCCGGAACATTCAGTACTTC.

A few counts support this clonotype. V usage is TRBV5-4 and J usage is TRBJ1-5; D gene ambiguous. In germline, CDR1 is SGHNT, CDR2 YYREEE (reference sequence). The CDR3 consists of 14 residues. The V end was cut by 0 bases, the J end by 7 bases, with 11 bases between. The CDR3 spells CASSLDGGRQPQHF. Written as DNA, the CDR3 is TGTGCCAGCAGCTTGGACGGTGGTAGGCAGCCCCAGCATTTT.

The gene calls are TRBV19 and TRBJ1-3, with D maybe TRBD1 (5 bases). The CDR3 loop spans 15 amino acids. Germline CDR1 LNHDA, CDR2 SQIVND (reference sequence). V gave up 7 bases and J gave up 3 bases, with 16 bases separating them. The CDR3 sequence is CASTIGQGGGNTIYF. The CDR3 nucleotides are TGTGCCAGTACCATCGGGCAGGGAGGTGGAAACACCATATATTTT.

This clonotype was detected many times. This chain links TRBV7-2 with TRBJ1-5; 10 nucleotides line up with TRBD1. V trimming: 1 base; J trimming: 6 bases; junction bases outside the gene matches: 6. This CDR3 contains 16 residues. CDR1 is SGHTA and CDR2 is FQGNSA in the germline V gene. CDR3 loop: CASSLVLTGGTQPQHF. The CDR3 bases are TGTGCCAGCAGCTTAGTGTTGACAGGGGGCACTCAGCCCCAGCATTTT.

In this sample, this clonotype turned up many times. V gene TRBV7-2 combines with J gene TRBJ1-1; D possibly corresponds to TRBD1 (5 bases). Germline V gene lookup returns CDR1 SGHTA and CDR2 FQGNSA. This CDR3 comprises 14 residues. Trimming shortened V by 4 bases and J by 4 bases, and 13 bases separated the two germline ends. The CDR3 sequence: CASSSQGLLTEAFF. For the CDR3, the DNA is TGTGCCAGCAGCTCCCAGGGTCTCCTCACTGAAGCTTTCTTT. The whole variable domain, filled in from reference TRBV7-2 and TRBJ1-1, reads GAGVSQSPSNKVTEKGKDVELRCDPISGHTALYWYRQSLGQGLEFLIYFQGNSAPDKSGLPSDRFSAERTGGSVSTLTIQRTQQEDSAVYLCASSSQGLLTEAFFGQGTRLTVV.

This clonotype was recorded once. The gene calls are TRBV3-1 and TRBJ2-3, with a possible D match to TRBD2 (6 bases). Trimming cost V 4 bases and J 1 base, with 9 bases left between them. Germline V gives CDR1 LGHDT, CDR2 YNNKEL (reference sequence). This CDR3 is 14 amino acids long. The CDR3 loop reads CASSRDFRTDTQYF. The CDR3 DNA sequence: TGTGCCAGCAGCCGGGACTTCCGCACAGATACGCAGTATTTT.

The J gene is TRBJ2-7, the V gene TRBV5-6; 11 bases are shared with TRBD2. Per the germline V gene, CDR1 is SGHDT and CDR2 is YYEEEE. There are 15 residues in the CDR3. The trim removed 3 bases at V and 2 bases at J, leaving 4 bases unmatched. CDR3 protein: CASSSRLAGTYEQYF. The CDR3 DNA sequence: TGTGCCAGCAGCTCGAGACTAGCGGGAACCTACGAGCAGTACTTC.